The rows below give T cell receptor beta chains drawn from one sample of a study of resident and recirculating memory T cells in vitiligo. Repertoires were generated with immunoSEQ multiplex PCR, while TCRdb's copy carries only in-frame clones and drops some. The repertoire table contains 57 clones. Specimen: lesional skin. These TCRs come from a male donor with vitiligo. CDR3s include the opening cysteine and the closing phenylalanine or tryptophan. A D gene is named only where the DNA matches it firmly. Rows may omit the clone size; those that give it use once, few, many or a size class.

>TRBJ1-5|NA|TRBV4-2|NA
TGTGCCAGCAGCCAAGAGGGCACTAGCAATCAGCCCCAGCATTTT
CASSQEGTSNQPQHF
>TRBJ1-5|few|TRBV16|TRBD1
TGTGCCAGCAGCACGACAGGGGCCCCATCTCAGCCCCAGCATTTT
CASSTTGAPSQPQHF
>TRBJ2-3|NA|TRBV6-1|TRBD2
TGTGCCAGCAGTGAAGCGACGGTGCTAGCGGGGGTCACAGATACGCAGTATTTT
CASSEATVLAGVTDTQYF
>TRBJ2-7|once|TRBV4-2|NA
TGTGCCAGCAGCCAAGGGCAGTTCTACGAGCAGTACTTC
CASSQGQFYEQYF
>TRBJ1-1|NA|TRBV19|NA
TGTGCCAGTAGCAAACAGTACACTGAAGCTTTCTTT
CASSKQYTEAFF
>TRBJ1-3|few|TRBV7-9|NA
TGTGCCAGCAGCGAACAGGGTTCTGGAAACACCATATATTTT
CASSEQGSGNTIYF
>TRBJ1-2|NA|TRBV5-4|NA
TGTGCCAGCAGCCCCGGCCGGAGCAGATTCTATGGCTACACCTTC
CASSPGRSRFYGYTF
>TRBJ2-7|few|TRBV6-5|NA
TGTGCCAGCATGCCCAGGGCCTGTGAGCAGTACTTC
CASMPRACEQYF
>TRBJ2-7|NA|TRBV14|NA
TGTGCCAGCAGCCGACTAGTAGCCGAGCAGTACTTC
CASSRLVAEQYF
>TRBJ1-2|NA|TRBV12-5|NA
TGTGCTAGTGGTCACGGTTCTGCGCACTCCTATGGCTACACCTTC
CASGHGSAHSYGYTF
>TRBJ1-1|NA|TRBV5-6|TRBD1
TGTGCCAGCAGCCCGACAGGGATGATCGATACTGAAGCTTTCTTT
CASSPTGMIDTEAFF
>TRBJ1-2|NA|TRBV6-1|NA
TGTGCCAGCAGTGAATTCGTAATTCTTGGCCCTAACTATGGCTACACCTTC
CASSEFVILGPNYGYTF
>TRBJ2-7|NA|TRBV2|NA
TGTGCCAGTAGACGGACCGGGGTCGAGCAGTACTTC
CASRRTGVEQYF
>TRBJ2-5|NA|TRBV7-6|TRBD2
TGTGCCAGCAGCTTAGCCCTAGCGGGGGGTACGACAACAGAGACCCAGTACTTC
CASSLALAGGTTTETQYF
>TRBJ1-2|NA|TRBV7-2|NA
TGTGCCAGCAGCTTAGCTCTCCGGGATGGCTACACCTTC
CASSLALRDGYTF
>TRBJ1-1|NA|TRBV6-4|NA
TGTGCCAGCAGTGACGCCGGGAACACTGAAGCTTTCTTT
CASSDAGNTEAFF
>TRBJ2-7|NA|TRBV4-3|NA
TGCGCCAGCAGCCAAGAGTGGCAGGGCTACGAGCAGTACTTC
CASSQEWQGYEQYF
>TRBJ2-2|NA|TRBV5-6|NA
TGTGCCAGCAGCTCCCGCCGACTAGGTTCCTCCACCGGGGAGCTGTTTTTT
CASSSRRLGSSTGELFF
>TRBJ1-2|NA|TRBV5-6|NA
TGTGCCAGCAGCTTGGCCGAAGCAGGGGTTTATGGCTACACCTTC
CASSLAEAGVYGYTF
>TRBJ2-3|NA|TRBV7-3|TRBD2
TGTGCCAGCAGCCGACTAGCGGGGGGATTCGATACGCAGTATTTT
CASSRLAGGFDTQYF
>TRBJ2-7|NA|TRBV9|TRBD2
TGTGCCAGCAGCGTAGGCGGGGGGCTGGGCGAGCAGTACTTC
CASSVGGGLGEQYF